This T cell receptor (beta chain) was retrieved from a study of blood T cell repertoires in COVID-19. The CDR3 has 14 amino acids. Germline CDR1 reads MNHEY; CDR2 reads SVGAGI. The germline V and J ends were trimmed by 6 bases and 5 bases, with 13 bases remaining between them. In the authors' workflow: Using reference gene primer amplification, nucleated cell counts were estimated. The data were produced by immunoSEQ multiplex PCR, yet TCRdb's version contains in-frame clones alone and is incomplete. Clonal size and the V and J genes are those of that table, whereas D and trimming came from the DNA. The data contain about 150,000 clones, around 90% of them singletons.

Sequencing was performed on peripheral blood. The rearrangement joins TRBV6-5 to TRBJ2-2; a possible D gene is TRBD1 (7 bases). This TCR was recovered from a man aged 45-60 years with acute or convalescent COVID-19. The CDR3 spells CASRATGRTGELFF. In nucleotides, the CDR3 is TGTGCCAGCAGAGCGACAGGGAGGACCGGGGAGCTGTTTTTT.